Shown below are 29 T cell receptor beta chains from a single sample sequenced in a study of blood T cell repertoires in COVID-19. The assay was immunoSEQ multiplex PCR, and TCRdb's table has in-frame clones only and misses some. The sample has a few hundred thousand clones; around nine tenths are singletons. Sequencing was performed on PBMCs or T cells enriched from blood (not recorded which). These receptors were obtained from a woman under 40 who had recovered from COVID-19.

The CDR3 nucleotides are TGCAGCGTTGTCCCAGGACTATCAGATGAGCAGTTCTTC. Translating gives CSVVPGLSDEQFF. This sequence joins TRBV29-1 and TRBJ2-1; TRBD2 might be the D (6 bases). CDR3 size: 13 residues. The V gene lost 4 bases and the J gene lost 8 bases, with 15 bases spanning the gap. Germline CDR1 is SQVTM and CDR2 is ANQGSEA.

The chain carries TRBV30 and TRBJ1-3; weak D call: TRBD1 (5 bases). V lost 3 bases to trimming and J lost 0 bases, with 15 bases between them. CDR3 length: 16 amino acids. Germline-derived CDR1 and CDR2 are GTSNPN and SVGIG (reference sequence). The CDR3, as DNA: TGTGCCTGGAGCCGGGGCGGGGGAAGCTCTGGAAACACCATATATTTT. Its translation: CAWSRGGGSSGNTIYF.

V gene TRBV28 combines with J gene TRBJ1-5; 7 bases are shared with TRBD1. CDR3 length: 15 amino acids. CDR1 and CDR2 (germline): MDHEN, SYDVKM. V dropped 5 bases and J dropped 2; count of bases not matched to a gene: 6. This chain's CDR3 is CASSQFQGGNQPQHF. CDR3 coding DNA: TGTGCCAGCAGTCAATTTCAGGGGGGCAATCAGCCCCAGCATTTT.

The chain carries TRBV10-3 and TRBJ2-2; 7 nucleotides align to TRBD2. Germline V gene lookup returns CDR1 ENHRY and CDR2 SYGVKD. The CDR3 extends over 14 amino acids. V trimming: 7 bases; J trimming: 5 bases; junction bases outside the gene matches: 7. The CDR3 loop reads CAIKGGSPTGELFF. The CDR3 DNA follows: TGTGCCATCAAGGGCGGGAGCCCTACCGGGGAGCTGTTTTTT.

This chain joins TRBV7-3 and TRBJ2-2, with TRBD2 matching 11 bases. Germline V gene lookup returns CDR1 SGHTA and CDR2 FQGTGA. J lost 8 bases, V lost 1 base, and 6 bases had no gene match. CDR3 length: 16 amino acids. CDR3 bases: TGTGCCAGCAGCTTAAATAGCGGGAGGGCCGAGGGGGAGCTGTTTTTT. It encodes CASSLNSGRAEGELFF.

The CDR3 loop reads CASSTPQGTAKENYGYTF. In DNA form, the CDR3 reads TGTGCCAGCAGCACCCCTCAGGGAACGGCTAAAGAAAACTATGGCTACACCTTC. V is TRBV9 and J is TRBJ1-2, with D perhaps matching TRBD1 (5 bases). V lost 4 bases, J lost 2 bases, and 24 bases lay in between. This CDR3 region has 18 residues. From germline, CDR1 is SGDLS and CDR2 YYNGEE. Together with reference TRBV9 and TRBJ1-2, the CDR3 gives the full variable domain: DSGVTQTPKHLITATGQRVTLRCSPRSGDLSVYWYQQSLDQGLQFLIQYYNGEERAKGNILERFSAQQFPDLHSELNLSSLELGDSALYFCASSTPQGTAKENYGYTFGSGTRLTVV.

The chain recombines TRBV3-1 (or the pseudogene TRBV3-2) with TRBJ1-1; tentatively, D is TRBD1 (6 bases). Trimming shortened V by 5 bases and J by 5 bases, and 18 bases separated the two germline ends. This CDR3 is built from 15 residues. The germline V gene has CDR1 LGHDT and CDR2 YNNKEL (reference sequence). CDR3 in DNA: TGTGCCAGCAGCTACCAGAGCAGGGGATATACTGAAGCTTTCTTT. This gives the protein CASSYQSRGYTEAFF.

The chain couples TRBV18 to TRBJ1-2; tentatively, D is TRBD1 (6 bases). This CDR3 is 16 amino acids long. From germline, CDR1 is KGHSH and CDR2 LQKENI. V dropped 3 bases and J dropped 4 bases, with 18 bases sitting between them. The CDR3 protein is CASSPQTDRRLYGYTF. The DNA of the CDR3 is TGTGCCAGCTCACCTCAGACCGACAGGAGGCTCTATGGCTACACCTTC.

J is TRBJ2-3 and V is TRBV7-2; D is ambiguous. Germline V gene lookup returns CDR1 SGHTA and CDR2 FQGNSA. Trimming stripped 2 bases from V and 1 base from J, with 10 bases between. CDR3 length: 15 residues. The CDR3 bases are TGTGCCAGCAGCTTACAATCGGCGGGCACAGATACGCAGTATTTT. It encodes CASSLQSAGTDTQYF.

The chain couples TRBV28 to TRBJ2-7; a possible D gene is TRBD2 (7 bases). The CDR3 is 16 residues long. Trimming left V 10 bases short and J 2 bases short, with 24 bases between. Germline V gene lookup returns CDR1 MDHEN and CDR2 SYDVKM. CDR3 in DNA: TGTGCCACCCGAGGGGGGGAGACCCTAATCACCTACGAGCAGTACTTC. Amino acids: CATRGGETLITYEQYF.

The CDR3 spells CASSSGLPGSNQPQHF. The CDR3 DNA reads as TGTGCCAGTAGTTCCGGCCTCCCAGGAAGCAATCAGCCCCAGCATTTT. The chain uses TRBV19 and TRBJ1-5; no reliable D call. V lost 5 bases, J lost 1 base, and 15 bases lay in between. Germline loops: CDR1 LNHDA, CDR2 SQIVND (reference sequence). The CDR3 has 16 amino acids.

This chain joins TRBV30 and TRBJ2-3; 7 bases are shared with TRBD2. Per the germline V gene, CDR1 is GTSNPN and CDR2 is SVGIG (reference sequence). The length of the CDR3 is 14 residues. With 4 bases clipped from V and 2 bases from J, the junction kept 6 bases outside the gene matches. This CDR3 reads CAWTGGRVTDTQYF. DNA of the CDR3: TGTGCCTGGACGGGAGGCAGGGTCACAGATACGCAGTATTTT.

V is TRBV4-3 and J is TRBJ2-7; no clear D. The CDR3 is made up of 16 amino acids. Trimming removed 0 bases from V and 3 bases from J, with 15 bases in between. CDR1 is LGHNA, CDR2 YSLEER, per germline. CDR3 loop: CASSQDWLQQDYEQYF. DNA for the CDR3: TGCGCCAGCAGCCAAGATTGGTTACAGCAAGACTACGAGCAGTACTTC.

This chain links TRBV25-1 with TRBJ1-1; D call uncertain. V shed 4 bases and J shed 4 bases, with 13 bases lying between them. The V gene's germline CDR1 is MGHDK and CDR2 SYGVNS. The CDR3 extends over 14 amino acids. CDR3 DNA sequence: TGTGCCAGCAGTGCTAGGTTTGAATTCACTGAAGCTTTCTTT. Protein product: CASSARFEFTEAFF.

The gene calls are TRBV7-3 and TRBJ1-1; a possible D gene is TRBD1 (6 bases). Per germline, CDR1 SGHTA and CDR2 FQGTGA. The V end was cut by 3 bases, the J end by 3 bases, with 17 bases between. The CDR3 is made up of 16 amino acids. CDR3 protein: CASSLGAGPADTEAFF. DNA of the CDR3: TGTGCCAGCAGCTTGGGGGCAGGGCCAGCGGACACTGAAGCTTTCTTT.

The chain employs TRBV15 and TRBJ1-3; the D is unclear. CDR1 is LNHNV, CDR2 YYDKDF, per germline (reference sequence). This CDR3 is built from 17 residues. With 1 base removed from V and 0 bases from J, the gap between germline ends came to 13 bases. This CDR3 reads CATSRGSAGSSGNTIYF. CDR3 nucleotides: TGTGCCACCAGCAGAGGGTCTGCTGGGAGCTCTGGAAACACCATATATTTT.

The genes are TRBV27 and TRBJ2-1, with TRBD2 as a possible D gene (7 bases). The CDR3 loop spans 16 amino acids. The germline V gene encodes CDR1 MNHEY and CDR2 SMNVEV (reference sequence). V lost 3 bases and J 0 bases, leaving 12 bases between the germline ends. CDR3 residues: CASSFGGGSSYNEQFF. CDR3 nucleotides: TGTGCCAGCAGTTTTGGCGGGGGCAGCTCCTACAATGAGCAGTTCTTC.

On this clone itself: The junction and the germline gene differ at one end; a read error may be behind it. The CDR3 DNA sequence: TGCGCCAGCAGCTTGGCCACGGCTAGCATAGATACGCAGTATTTT. Encoded protein: CASSLATASIDTQYF. The chain combines TRBV5-1 with TRBJ2-3; tentatively, D is TRBD2 (5 bases). Germline-derived CDR1 and CDR2 are SGHRS and YFSETQ. This CDR3 spans 15 amino acids.

The CDR3 bases are TGCGCCAGCAGCTTGTTTACTCCGGGACAGGGTTACACCGGGGAGCTGTTTTTT. Translating gives CASSLFTPGQGYTGELFF. The chain has TRBV5-1 and TRBJ2-2; 9 bases map to TRBD1. The CDR3 has 18 amino acids. V gave up 1 base and J gave up 3 bases; unmatched junction bases: 10. Germline loops: CDR1 SGHRS, CDR2 YFSETQ.

This chain links TRBV2 with TRBJ2-7; 10 bases fit TRBD1. With 7 bases clipped from V and 4 bases from J, the junction kept 13 bases outside the gene matches. The germline V gene has CDR1 SNHLY and CDR2 FYNNEI. This CDR3 region has 16 residues. This chain's CDR3 is CASIPGQGLLSYEQYF. The CDR3 bases are TGTGCCAGCATCCCGGGACAGGGGCTTCTTTCTTACGAGCAGTACTTC. Together with reference TRBV2 and TRBJ2-7, the CDR3 gives the full variable domain: EPEVTQTPSHQVTQMGQEVILRCVPISNHLYFYWYRQILGQKVEFLVSFYNNEISEKSEIFDDQFSVERPDGSNFTLKIRSTKLEDSAMYFCASIPGQGLLSYEQYFGPGTRLTVT.

This clone came up once. The chain has TRBV29-1 and TRBJ2-1; the match to TRBD1 covers 7 bases. The CDR3 runs 11 residues. Germline loops: CDR1 SQVTM, CDR2 ANQGSEA. V gave up 8 bases and J gave up 6 bases; unmatched junction bases: 4. Here the CDR3 DNA reads TGCAGCATAACAGGGGTCAATGAGCAGTTCTTC. It codes for CSITGVNEQFF.

This chain uses TRBV9 with TRBJ1-3, with no clear D. The CDR3 is made up of 16 amino acids. Looked up from germline, CDR1 is SGDLS and CDR2 is YYNGEE. V lost 0 bases, J lost 0 bases, and 10 bases lay in between. The CDR3 DNA reads as TGTGCCAGCAGCGTAGCAGTTACGAACTCTGGAAACACCATATATTTT. As protein: CASSVAVTNSGNTIYF.

Only a few counts were recorded for this clone. This chain uses TRBV19 with TRBJ2-7; TRBD2 is a possible D gene (5 bases). The CDR3 consists of 13 residues. The germline gives CDR1 LNHDA, CDR2 SQIVND (reference sequence). V lost 6 bases, J lost 0 bases, and 9 bases lay in between. In DNA form, the CDR3 reads TGTGCCAGTAGGATTGGAGGCTCCTACGAGCAGTACTTC. It specifies CASRIGGSYEQYF.

V is TRBV5-4 and J is TRBJ2-1, with TRBD2 identical over 10 bases. The CDR3 is 13 residues long. Germline V lookup: CDR1 SGHNT, CDR2 YYREEE (reference sequence). The V and J ends lost 3 bases and 8 bases, in that order; junction bases with no gene match: 2. CDR3 DNA: TGTGCCAGCAGCTCCGGACTAGCGGATGAGCAGTTCTTC. As protein: CASSSGLADEQFF.

The J gene is TRBJ2-1, the V gene TRBV7-9; maybe TRBD2 (6 bases). This CDR3 is 16 amino acids long. Germline V CDR1 and CDR2: SEHNR, FQNEAQ (reference sequence). Between the trimmed V and J ends, which lost 7 bases and 7 bases, there was a span of 23 bases. The CDR3 DNA follows: TGTGCCAGCACCCACCTGGCGGGATTTTTTGGTAATGAGCAGTTCTTC. Translation: CASTHLAGFFGNEQFF. Filled out from reference TRBV7-9 and TRBJ2-1, the complete variable domain reads DTGVSQNPRHKITKRGQNVTFRCDPISEHNRLYWYRQTLGQGPEFLTYFQNEAQLEKSRLLSDRFSAERPKGSFSTLEIQRTEQGDSAMYLCASTHLAGFFGNEQFFGPGTRLTVL.

The J gene is TRBJ2-7, the V gene TRBV7-6; 7 bases map to TRBD1. The V gene's germline CDR1 is SGHVS and CDR2 FNYEAQ. The CDR3 sequence is 13 residues long. The junction had 1 base not matched to a gene; V was cut back by 2 bases and J by 3 bases. Here the CDR3 DNA reads TGTGCCAGCAGCTTAACAGGGGACTACGAGCAGTACTTC. Translation gives CASSLTGDYEQYF.

The V gene is TRBV4-3, the J gene TRBJ1-3, with D tentatively TRBD1 (6 bases). CDR3 length equals 15 residues. Germline V gene data show CDR1 as LGHNA and CDR2 as YSLEER. Trimming pared 0 bases from V and 1 base from J, leaving 7 bases between. The CDR3 region has the DNA TGCGCCAGCAGCCAAGAAGGGGGTTCTGGAAACACCATATATTTT. It specifies CASSQEGGSGNTIYF.

The rearrangement links TRBV7-2 to TRBJ1-1; D may be TRBD1 (6 bases). CDR3 length: 14 amino acids. The V end lost 5 bases, the J end lost 2 bases, and 12 bases lay between the germline ends. Germline CDR1 SGHTA, CDR2 FQGNSA. In DNA, the CDR3 is TGTGCCAGCAGCCCGGGACACCAAAACACTGAAGCTTTCTTT. The encoded protein is CASSPGHQNTEAFF.

The chain has TRBV7-3 and TRBJ2-2; D might be TRBD2 (5 bases). Trimming stripped 0 bases from V and 3 bases from J, with 5 bases between. There are 14 residues in the CDR3. CDR1 is SGHTA, CDR2 FQGTGA, per germline. The CDR3, as DNA: TGTGCCAGCAGCTTAACGGGAGACACCGGGGAGCTGTTTTTT. Translated: CASSLTGDTGELFF.